Listed below are T cell receptor beta chains from one sample, sequenced in a study of control samples from healthy donors and cancer patients. This table comes from immunoSEQ multiplex PCR, and its TCRdb copy is limited to in-frame clones, with some not included. Of 74,000 or so clones in the sample, approximately 89% are singletons; the top ten hold roughly 6.7%. The specimen was blood. All receptors derive from a man aged 50 to 60 in good health. CDR3s include the opening cysteine and the closing phenylalanine or tryptophan. A D gene is named only where the DNA matches it firmly. Clone size, where shown, is once, few, many, or a class for clones that have expanded.

>-|-|TRBV9|TRBJ1-2
TGTGCCAGCAGCGTAGCTTCCAGAGCTAACTATGGCTACACCTTC
CASSVASRANYGYTF
>TRBD1|once|TRBV12-3/TRBV12-4|TRBJ1-5
TGTGCCAGCAAACGGGACAGCAGACAGCCCCAGCATTTT
CASKRDSRQPQHF
>-|-|TRBV4-3|TRBJ1-1
TGCGCCAGCCGGACCACGATGAACACTGAAGCTTTCTTT
CASRTTMNTEAFF
>-|-|TRBV5-6|TRBJ2-2
TGTGCCAGCAGCCCCGACAAAACCGGGGAGCTGTTTTTT
CASSPDKTGELFF
>-|-|TRBV4-1|TRBJ2-7
TGCGCCAGCAGCCTCGGACAGGCCGGGAGGTACGAGCAGTACTTC
CASSLGQAGRYEQYF
>-|-|TRBV7-3|TRBJ1-3
TGTGCCAGCAGCTCCCGTACAGGAAACACCATATATTTT
CASSSRTGNTIYF
>TRBD2|-|TRBV11-2|TRBJ2-5
TGTGCCAGCAGCCCCCTAGCGGGGGGGCAGAAGACCCAGTACTTC
CASSPLAGGQKTQYF
>TRBD2|-|TRBV5-3|TRBJ2-3
TGTGCCAGAAGCCCCCTAGCGGGAGTAATAGATACGCAGTATTTT
CARSPLAGVIDTQYF
>TRBD1|-|TRBV2|TRBJ1-1
TGTGCCAGCAGTGACGCGGCGGGCAGGGGGGAGTTCGCTGAAGCTTTCTTT
CASSDAAGRGEFAEAFF
>TRBD1|once|TRBV6-1|TRBJ2-7
TGTGCCAGCAGTGAAACGGACAGGTCTTACTACGAGCAGTACTTC
CASSETDRSYYEQYF
>-|-|TRBV5-5|TRBJ1-2
TGTGCCAGCAGCTTGGCCGACAGTCCGAGGATTTTAGGCTACACCTTC
CASSLADSPRILGYTF
>-|-|TRBV5-8|TRBJ2-1
TGTGCCAGCTGCCTTACCTCTTCCTACAATGAGCAGTTCTTC
CASCLTSSYNEQFF
>TRBD1|-|TRBV6-5|TRBJ2-5
TGTGCCAGCAGTTCATCACCGGGACAGGGCCCTACCCAGTACTTC
CASSSSPGQGPTQYF
>-|-|TRBV7-2|TRBJ2-5
TGTGCCAGCAGTCGATTGGGGCAATCATACTTAAAGACCCAGTACTTC
CASSRLGQSYLKTQYF
>-|-|TRBV19|TRBJ2-7
TGTGCCAGTAGTATAGGGCAGGGCCCGGGCGAGCAGTACTTC
CASSIGQGPGEQYF
>TRBD1|-|TRBV30|TRBJ1-3
TGTGCCTGGAGTGTCCCCCCGACAGGGCGCTCCTATTTT
CAWSVPPTGRSYF
>TRBD2|-|TRBV11-3|TRBJ2-1
TGTGCCAGCAGCGTATACAGCGGGGGGGCCGTGAGTGAGCAGTTCTTC
CASSVYSGGAVSEQFF
>-|-|TRBV19|TRBJ1-2
TGTGCCAGTACAAGTGCCCGGGGCTATGGCTACACCTTC
CASTSARGYGYTF
>TRBD2|-|TRBV7-9|TRBJ2-5
TGTGCCAGCAGCTTAGTTTCTAGCGGGGGGGGCCTTCGAGAGACCCAGTACTTC
CASSLVSSGGGLRETQYF
>-|-|TRBV6-5|TRBJ2-7
TGTGCCAGCAGGCCCGGTGGGGAGTACGAGCAGTACTTC
CASRPGGEYEQYF
>-|few|TRBV12-3/TRBV12-4|TRBJ1-5
TGTGCCAGCAGTCCCGGGAGGGGGCCCCAGCATTTT
CASSPGRGPQHF
>-|-|TRBV3-1/TRBV3-2|TRBJ1-6
TGTGCCAGCACGTCCGGGGGGACGGCCAATTCACCCCTCCACTTT
CASTSGGTANSPLHF
>-|-|TRBV2|TRBJ2-2
TGTGCCAGCAGTCCTAGGGTTTCTGGCGGGGAGCTGTTTTTT
CASSPRVSGGELFF
>TRBD1|-|TRBV9|TRBJ2-3
TGTGCCAGCAGCCCCCGACAGGGCGGTCTGACAGATACGCAGTATTTT
CASSPRQGGLTDTQYF
>-|-|TRBV12-3/TRBV12-4|TRBJ1-1
TGTGCCAGCAGTACAGGGCCCGACACTGAAGCTTTCTTT
CASSTGPDTEAFF
>-|-|TRBV2|TRBJ2-7
TGTGCCAGCACCCCCTGGGGAGCGCCCTACGAGCAGTACTTC
CASTPWGAPYEQYF
>-|few|TRBV6-2/TRBV6-3|TRBJ1-1
TGTGCCAGCAGTTGGAACACTGAAGCTTTCTTT
CASSWNTEAFF
>-|-|TRBV10-3|TRBJ2-5
TGTGCCATCAGTGAGTCTAAACGAAGTGGGGAGACCCAGTACTTC
CAISESKRSGETQYF
>TRBD2|-|TRBV7-8|TRBJ2-7
TGTGCCAGCAGCTTAGGACTAGCGGGGGCCTCCTCGTTCGGCGAGCAGTACTTC
CASSLGLAGASSFGEQYF
>TRBD1|-|TRBV6-6|TRBJ1-6
TGTGCCAGCAGTCCACGGACAGGGAGAAACTATAATTCACCCCTCCACTTT
CASSPRTGRNYNSPLHF
>-|-|TRBV24-1|TRBJ1-4
TGTGCCACCAGTGACCACAGAAGCGAAAAACTGTTTTTT
CATSDHRSEKLFF
>-|-|TRBV29-1|TRBJ1-2
TGCAGCGTTGATATGGGACGGAACTATGGCTACACCTTC
CSVDMGRNYGYTF
>-|-|TRBV27|TRBJ1-5
TGTGCCAGCAGTTTATCAGGGATCGGACAGCCCCAGCATTTT
CASSLSGIGQPQHF
>-|-|TRBV2|TRBJ1-1
TGTGCCAGCATCGACCAGGGGCAGAACACTGAAGCTTTCTTT
CASIDQGQNTEAFF
>-|-|TRBV19|TRBJ1-1
TGTGCCAGTAGTATAGCTCAGGGCCGGACTGAAGCTTTCTTT
CASSIAQGRTEAFF
>TRBD1|once|TRBV6-5|TRBJ2-3
TGTGCCAGCAGTTACTACCGAGACAGGGTGGATACGCAGTATTTT
CASSYYRDRVDTQYF
>-|few|TRBV6-1|TRBJ2-1
TGTGCCAGCAGTGAAATAGATCTGGATAATTACAATGAGCAGTTCTTC
CASSEIDLDNYNEQFF
>TRBD2|-|TRBV30|TRBJ2-5
TGTGCCGGCGGGGGACAAGAGACCCAGTACTTC
CAGGGQETQYF
>TRBD1|-|TRBV6-7|TRBJ1-2
TGTGCCAGCGGAGCTCGGACAGGGGCTAACTATGGCTACACCTTC
CASGARTGANYGYTF
>-|-|TRBV7-2|TRBJ1-4
TGTGCCAGCAGCCCCAGTAATGGTGATCGACTGTTTTTT
CASSPSNGDRLFF